This T cell receptor beta chain was found in a study of blood T cell repertoires in COVID-19 (dated by TCRdb to 2018 to 2020). Background on the whole study: Samples covering the acute and convalescent phases of COVID-19 were provided by collaborators in the United States, Italy and Spain. Deeply sampled blood TCRbeta repertoires from subjects exposed to, actively infected with, or recovered from COVID-19 were included in the dataset. A freely available public database, intended as a resource for researchers studying the immune response to SARS-CoV-2, is where the repertoires were released. Samples came from the ongoing ImmuneRACE study (first 160 participants) plus 1,254 subjects from 6 global collaborators. Nearly every sample came with metadata listing a de-identified subject ID, COVID-19 status, age in years and sex. Where available, HLA class I and class II types were taken from metadata supplied by the sample provider and were not determined by assay-based typing. The prospective study material was composed of cDNA or gDNA derived from T cells, B-cell-depleted T cells, or PBMCs. Overall results and qualifications from the work: Clinical and demographic metadata were provided uncurated, with the amount varying by source and participant.

Another Seattle source contributed samples from volunteer blood donors who had recovered from COVID-19. Collaborating institutions collected whole blood in K2EDTA tubes following their own protocols. For TCRbeta analysis, collaborators shipped samples in one of three forms: frozen whole blood, isolated PBMCs, or DNA extracted from either of those sample types. The CDR3 goes from the cysteine to the phenylalanine over 13 residues. Only the CDR3 DNA is retained, 39 bases long and in frame from the first base. V and J are truncated by 6 bases and 0 bases respectively, leaving an intervening sequence of 6 bases. CDR1 and CDR2 were assigned from the germline V gene (reference sequence) as MNHEY and SMNVEV. The immunoSEQ Assay, a bias-controlled multiplex PCR, was used to amplify TCRbeta CDR3 regions from genomic DNA. Per the authors' processing: Within the assay, amplification of reference gene primers was used to estimate how many nucleated cells each sample contained. To quantify the absolute abundance of each unique TCRbeta CDR3 rearrangement, sequence reads were collapsed and filtered. For each sample, productive Simpson clonality was calculated as the square root of Simpson's diversity index over productive rearrangements. The immuneACCESS repertoire file appears here via TCRdb, limited to in-frame rearrangements. These files lack a portion of the clones; in checked studies, under half of the deficit traces to unresolved V genes, and the cause of the others is not known. The DNA was the basis for D and trimming; V, J and clone size are from that table. For this sample the table gives about 220,000 clones, of which about 85% were detected only once. The ten top clones hold approximately 2.6% of the sample.

The count of this clone is one. Its antigen is not yet known. No base-level quality is on record; no much larger clone is a single base apart. Sequenced sample: peripheral blood. The rearrangement combines TRBV27 with TRBJ2-1, with the D gene too uncertain to name. The source of this sequence is a middle-aged man who had recovered from COVID-19. The bases are TGTGCCAGCAGCAGAAGCTCCTACAATGAGCAGTTCTTC. Translation gives CASSRSSYNEQFF.